A single sample gave rise to the 24 T cell receptor beta chains below, sequenced in a study of blood T cell repertoires in COVID-19. Only in-frame clones appear in the TCRdb table, and some are missing; sequencing was by immunoSEQ multiplex PCR. The table records 85,000 to 130,000 clones, 80% to 95% of them present only once. Sequencing input: peripheral blood. These receptors were collected from a man in his 70s with acute or convalescent COVID-19.

This clone is a singleton in its sample. The chain is built from TRBV28 and TRBJ1-4; weak D call: TRBD1 (5 bases). The CDR3 covers 17 residues. Trimming stripped 2 bases from V and 3 bases from J, with 16 bases between. CDR1 and CDR2 (germline): MDHEN, SYDVKM. This CDR3 reads CASSLPRGLTANEKLFF. In nucleotides, the CDR3 is TGTGCCAGCAGTTTACCCCGGGGACTCACGGCTAATGAAAAACTGTTTTTT. Supplemented by reference TRBV28 and TRBJ1-4, the full variable domain reads DVKVTQSSRYLVKRTGEKVFLECVQDMDHENMFWYRQDPGLGLRLIYFSYDVKMKEKGDIPEGYSVSREKKERFSLILESASTNQTSMYLCASSLPRGLTANEKLFFGSGTQLSVL.

The gene calls are TRBV28 and TRBJ1-1; 8 bases fit TRBD1. V lost 7 bases to trimming and J lost 0 bases; unmatched junction nucleotides: 10. Per the germline V gene, CDR1 is MDHEN and CDR2 is SYDVKM. This CDR3 region has 16 residues. CDR3 sequence: CASNPVQGALNTEAFF. In nucleotides, the CDR3 is TGTGCCAGCAACCCCGTTCAGGGGGCACTGAACACTGAAGCTTTCTTT. Combining the CDR3 with reference TRBV28 and TRBJ1-1 gives the whole variable domain DVKVTQSSRYLVKRTGEKVFLECVQDMDHENMFWYRQDPGLGLRLIYFSYDVKMKEKGDIPEGYSVSREKKERFSLILESASTNQTSMYLCASNPVQGALNTEAFFGQGTRLTVV.

V gene TRBV6-5 combines with J gene TRBJ1-5; D not resolved. CDR3 length: 13 amino acids. The germline gives CDR1 MNHEY, CDR2 SVGAGI. Trimming shortened V by 5 bases and J by 2 bases, and 7 bases separated the two germline ends. The CDR3 sequence: CASSPRGNQPQHF. The CDR3, as DNA: TGTGCCAGCAGTCCCCGGGGCAATCAGCCCCAGCATTTT.

The J gene is TRBJ2-3, the V gene TRBV20-1, with a weak D call TRBD1 (5 bases). In germline, CDR1 is DFQATT, CDR2 SNEGSKA (reference sequence). This CDR3 has 14 amino acids. V lost 3 bases, J lost 2 bases, and 12 bases lay in between. The CDR3 region is CSASAGRNTDTQYF. The DNA for the CDR3 is TGCAGTGCTAGTGCAGGGCGAAACACAGATACGCAGTATTTT.

The CDR3: CASSFSSYEQYF. CDR3 nucleotide sequence: TGTGCCAGCAGCTTTAGCAGCTACGAGCAGTACTTC. This chain uses TRBV7-2 with TRBJ2-7; D is undetermined. Per the germline V gene, CDR1 is SGHTA and CDR2 is FQGNSA. This CDR3 region has 12 residues. The germline V and J ends were trimmed by 3 bases and 3 bases, with 6 bases remaining between them.

The J gene is TRBJ1-5, the V gene TRBV5-1; D is unclear. V lost 5 bases and J 5 bases, leaving 11 bases between the germline ends. The CDR3 consists of 13 residues. From germline, CDR1 is SGHRS and CDR2 YFSETQ. As DNA, the CDR3 is TGCGCCAGCAGAGAAACAGACGATCAGCCCCAGCATTTT. This translates into CASRETDDQPQHF.

The gene calls are TRBV25-1 and TRBJ2-5, with a possible D match to TRBD2 (5 bases). CDR1 is MGHDK and CDR2 is SYGVNS in the germline V gene. The CDR3 consists of 14 residues. V dropped 2 bases and J dropped 6 bases, with 13 bases sitting between them. This chain's CDR3 is CASSERELRKTQYF. The CDR3 nucleotides read TGTGCCAGCAGTGAAAGGGAGTTGCGGAAGACCCAGTACTTC.

The chain employs TRBV5-6 and TRBJ2-1, with 7 bases identical to TRBD2. This CDR3 is 15 amino acids long. The V gene end was trimmed by 0 bases and the J gene end by 6 bases; junction bases not matched to a gene: 6. CDR1 and CDR2 from the germline V gene are SGHDT and YYEEEE. The CDR3 reads CASSLGAGDPNEQFF. The CDR3 nucleotides are TGTGCCAGCAGCTTGGGGGCGGGGGATCCCAATGAGCAGTTCTTC.

The chain combines TRBV5-1 with TRBJ2-1; 12 positions agree with TRBD2. Germline V gene lookup returns CDR1 SGHRS and CDR2 YFSETQ. V was pared by 4 bases and J by 4 bases, with 3 bases of the junction left unmatched. CDR3 length equals 15 residues. This CDR3 is CASSAGTSGYNEQFF. The CDR3 DNA is TGCGCCAGCAGCGCCGGGACTAGCGGGTACAATGAGCAGTTCTTC.

This clone is deemed medium-sized. The V and J genes are TRBV4-1 and TRBJ2-7; 10 bases are a match to TRBD2. CDR1 MGHRA and CDR2 YSYEKL come from the germline V gene. The ends lost 0 bases at V and 5 bases at J; junction bases unmatched: 10. The CDR3 spans 17 residues. The CDR3 DNA is TGCGCCAGCAGCCAAGATACGCTAGCGGGAGTGTTCGACGAGCAGTACTTC. This gives the protein CASSQDTLAGVFDEQYF.

The CDR3 protein is CASSLGARNEQFF. In DNA, the CDR3 is TGTGCCAGCAGCTTAGGGGCCCGCAATGAGCAGTTCTTC. The chain joins TRBV7-8 to TRBJ2-1; D remains ambiguous. CDR1 SGHVS and CDR2 FQNEAQ come from the germline V gene. This CDR3 contains 13 residues. With 1 base removed from V and 6 bases from J, the gap between germline ends came to 7 bases. Drawing the rest from reference TRBV7-8 and TRBJ2-1, the complete variable domain is GAGVSQSPRYKVAKRGQDVALRCDPISGHVSLFWYQQALGQGPEFLTYFQNEAQLDKSGLPSDRFFAERPEGSVSTLKIQRTQQEDSAVYLCASSLGARNEQFFGPGTRLTVL.

As concerns this clone: This specimen includes other DNA sequences encoding the same CDR3. The chain combines TRBV28 with TRBJ1-2, with a tentative D call TRBD1 (5 bases). V was shortened by 4 bases and J by 5 bases, with 14 bases between the two germline ends. The CDR3 is 14 residues long. CDR1 is MDHEN and CDR2 is SYDVKM in the germline V gene. In nucleotides, the CDR3 is TGTGCCAGCAGTTCGAGCAGGGAAGGATATGGCTACACCTTC. Its translation: CASSSSREGYGYTF.

This chain uses TRBV2 with TRBJ1-1; no clear D gene. The germline V gene has CDR1 SNHLY and CDR2 FYNNEI. Between the trimmed V and J ends, which lost 3 bases and 6 bases, there was a span of 8 bases. The CDR3 has 12 amino acids. The DNA of the CDR3 is TGTGCCAGCAGTGACGGGGTTGCTGAAGCTTTCTTT. This codes for CASSDGVAEAFF.

The rearrangement uses TRBV11-2 and TRBJ2-2, with 8 bases matching TRBD1. This CDR3 comprises 16 residues. V gave up 5 bases and J gave up 0 bases; unmatched junction bases: 5. In germline, CDR1 is SGHAT, CDR2 FQNNGV. CDR3 in DNA: TGTGCCAGCAGCAAGGACAGGGTCGCGAACACCGGGGAGCTGTTTTTT. Translated: CASSKDRVANTGELFF.

The chain recombines TRBV5-1 with TRBJ2-5; 9 bases align to TRBD1. Germline assignment: CDR1 SGHRS and CDR2 YFSETQ. Losses at the gene ends were 1 base for V and 2 bases for J; bases not matched to a gene: 9. This CDR3 comprises 17 residues. The CDR3 DNA follows: TGCGCCAGCAGCTTGTTTCTGGGGACAGGGAAGCAAGAGACCCAGTACTTC. Translating gives CASSLFLGTGKQETQYF.

The rearrangement joins TRBV6-5 to TRBJ2-3; TRBD2 matches at 10 bases. CDR1 is MNHEY, CDR2 SVGAGI, per germline. The ends lost 6 bases at V and 8 bases at J; junction bases unmatched: 11. This CDR3 spans 15 amino acids. The CDR3: CASRNLAGVTGTQYF. The CDR3 DNA reads TGTGCCAGCAGAAATCTAGCGGGAGTTACCGGTACGCAGTATTTT.

This sequence joins TRBV3-1 (or the pseudogene TRBV3-2) and TRBJ1-5; D perhaps matches TRBD1 (5 bases). CDR3 length: 14 amino acids. Germline CDR1 and CDR2: LGHDT and YNNKEL (reference sequence). The germline V and J ends were trimmed by 2 bases and 3 bases, with 8 bases remaining between them. The CDR3 protein is CASSQQGFNQPQHF. In DNA, the CDR3 is TGTGCCAGCAGCCAACAGGGATTCAATCAGCCCCAGCATTTT.

The chain has TRBV5-4 and TRBJ2-5, with D perhaps matching TRBD2 (6 bases). CDR1 and CDR2 from the germline V gene are SGHNT and YYREEE (reference sequence). The CDR3 sequence is 12 residues long. V was clipped by 7 bases and J by 2 bases, with 9 bases between them. The CDR3 is CASGGSQETQYF. CDR3 nucleotide sequence: TGTGCCAGCGGGGGGAGTCAAGAGACCCAGTACTTC. Full variable domain (remainder filled in from reference TRBV5-4 and TRBJ2-5): ETGVTQSPTHLIKTRGQQVTLRCSSQSGHNTVSWYQQALGQGPQFIFQYYREEENGRGNFPPRFSGLQFPNYSSELNVNALELDDSALYLCASGGSQETQYFGPGTRLLVL.

The J gene is TRBJ2-6, the V gene TRBV7-9; D is possibly TRBD2 (6 bases). Trimming removed 1 base from V and 1 base from J, with 11 bases in between. The CDR3 has 17 amino acids. The germline CDR1 and CDR2 sequences are SEHNR and FQNEAQ (reference sequence). As DNA, the CDR3 is TGTGCCAGCAGCTTAGTAGGGGAGGTTTCTGGGGCCAACGTCCTGACTTTC. It translates to CASSLVGEVSGANVLTF.

V usage is TRBV6-5 and J usage is TRBJ2-7, with 8 bases identical to TRBD1. This CDR3 spans 16 amino acids. The germline V gene has CDR1 MNHEY and CDR2 SVGAGI. V was pared by 2 bases and J by 4 bases, with 10 bases of the junction left unmatched. In DNA, the CDR3 is TGTGCCAGCAGTTACCGAGGACAGGGCACAGATTACGAGCAGTACTTC. It is translated as CASSYRGQGTDYEQYF.

The rearrangement uses TRBV7-2 and TRBJ2-1; the match to TRBD2 covers 14 bases. After removal of 6 bases from V and 12 bases from J, the junction contained 10 bases not matched to a gene. Germline V gene data show CDR1 as SGHTA and CDR2 as FQGNSA. The CDR3 covers 15 residues. The chain's CDR3 is CASRRPGLAGEGQFF. Written as DNA, the CDR3 is TGTGCCAGCAGACGTCCGGGACTAGCGGGGGAAGGGCAGTTCTTC.

V is TRBV10-1 and J is TRBJ2-7; 10 bases line up with TRBD1. CDR1 WNHNN and CDR2 SYGVQD come from the germline V gene (reference sequence). The CDR3 spans 14 residues. Trimming removed 7 bases from V and 3 bases from J; junction bases left unmatched: 6. The CDR3 DNA is TGCGCCAGCACCCCGGGACAGGGGAACTACGAGCAGTACTTC. The encoded protein is CASTPGQGNYEQYF.

The rearrangement joins TRBV5-1 to TRBJ2-1, with 9 bases aligning to TRBD2. The germline V gene has CDR1 SGHRS and CDR2 YFSETQ. This CDR3 region has 14 residues. Trimming cost V 2 bases and J 6 bases; bases outside gene matches: 3. In DNA form, the CDR3 reads TGCGCCAGCAGCTTAGCGGGGGGTATCAATGAGCAGTTCTTC. This translates into CASSLAGGINEQFF.

CDR3 DNA: TGTGCCATCAGTGACGGGCTAGCCGGCGAGCAGTACTTC. It translates to CAISDGLAGEQYF. The chain joins TRBV10-3 to TRBJ2-7; tentative D call: TRBD2 (5 bases). Germline CDR1 and CDR2: ENHRY and SYGVKD. V dropped 3 bases and J dropped 6 bases, with 12 bases sitting between them. This CDR3 comprises 13 residues.